The 14 T cell receptor beta chains below all came from one sample that was sequenced in a study of radiation and T cells in renal cell carcinoma. TCRdb keeps only in-frame clones here, not all; method: immunoSEQ multiplex PCR. The sample has roughly 130,000 clones, approximately 90% seen once; the top ten hold 5.8%. Time point defined: blood 2 weeks post-SBRT. Treatment in this sample: 15 Gy SBRT to primary tumor, nephrectomy 4 weeks later. Sequenced material: blood, taken from a patient whose treatment included radiotherapy and nephrectomy. These receptors were collected from a woman aged 70-85 years with renal cell carcinoma.

The chain has TRBV4-2 and TRBJ2-5; a possible D gene is TRBD1 (5 bases). Trimming removed 2 bases at V and 2 bases at J, with 12 bases between. This CDR3 contains 15 residues. Germline CDR1 LGHNA, CDR2 YNFKEQ. The chain's CDR3 is CASSQSTATQETQYF. CDR3 bases: TGTGCCAGCAGCCAATCGACAGCTACGCAAGAGACCCAGTACTTC.

This clone was seen just once. The gene calls are TRBV13 and TRBJ1-5; unclear D gene. V lost 8 bases and J lost 2, with 16 bases in between. Germline V gene sequence: CDR1 PRHDT, CDR2 FYEKMQ (reference sequence). The length of the CDR3 is 15 residues. The CDR3 DNA sequence: TGTGCCAGCGGGCACCGAGCGGCTGGCAATCAGCCCCAGCATTTT. Amino acid sequence: CASGHRAAGNQPQHF.

The rearrangement uses TRBV5-6 and TRBJ1-1, with TRBD1 matching 10 bases. The CDR3 is made up of 16 amino acids. CDR1 is SGHDT and CDR2 is YYEEEE in the germline V gene. Unmatched junction bases numbered 3, after V lost 1 base and J lost 0 bases. The CDR3 protein is CASSLPGQGLNTEAFF. For the CDR3, the DNA is TGTGCCAGCAGCTTGCCGGGACAGGGGCTGAACACTGAAGCTTTCTTT.

The CDR3 here is CASSLDLTGNYGYTF. The CDR3 nucleotides read TGTGCCAGCAGCTTAGATTTGACAGGGAACTATGGCTACACCTTC. The chain carries TRBV7-8 and TRBJ1-2; the match to TRBD1 covers 7 bases. Germline V CDR1 and CDR2: SGHVS, FQNEAQ. This CDR3 contains 15 residues. Trimming cost V 1 base and J 2 bases; bases outside gene matches: 4. Drawing the rest from reference TRBV7-8 and TRBJ1-2, the complete variable domain is GAGVSQSPRYKVAKRGQDVALRCDPISGHVSLFWYQQALGQGPEFLTYFQNEAQLDKSGLPSDRFFAERPEGSVSTLKIQRTQQEDSAVYLCASSLDLTGNYGYTFGSGTRLTVV.

This clone was counted once. The chain recombines TRBV7-9 with TRBJ2-7; 10 bases agree with TRBD1. The CDR3 spans 14 residues. The germline gives CDR1 SEHNR, CDR2 FQNEAQ (reference sequence). With V trimmed by 5 bases and J by 3 bases, 4 bases remained unmatched. CDR3 protein: CASSTGQGIYEQYF. The CDR3 nucleotides read TGTGCCAGCAGCACGGGACAGGGGATCTACGAGCAGTACTTC.

The chain uses TRBV5-4 and TRBJ1-5; D is unresolved. Trimming removed 1 base at V and 2 bases at J, with 10 bases between. CDR1 and CDR2 from the germline V gene are SGHNT and YYREEE (reference sequence). The CDR3 has 15 amino acids. CDR3 DNA: TGTGCCAGCAGCTTGCGATTAGGCGGCAATCAGCCCCAGCATTTT. Protein: CASSLRLGGNQPQHF.

This chain joins TRBV19 and TRBJ2-7, with D perhaps TRBD1 or TRBD2 (5 bases each). Per the germline V gene, CDR1 is LNHDA and CDR2 is SQIVND (reference sequence). V was clipped by 5 bases and J by 5 bases, with 34 bases between them. The CDR3 covers 20 residues. As DNA, the CDR3 is TGTGCCAGTAGTGTTACAGGCCCCTCGGATCTTGGAGGTATGGCGAACGAGCAGTACTTC. Protein sequence: CASSVTGPSDLGGMANEQYF.

J is TRBJ2-5 and V is TRBV19; no definite D call. CDR3 length: 12 amino acids. The germline CDR1 and CDR2 sequences are LNHDA and SQIVND (reference sequence). Deletions cut 1 base from V and 4 bases from J, with 4 bases between. The CDR3 coding sequence is TGTGCCAGTAGTATAGGACGAGAGACCCAGTACTTC. It yields the protein CASSIGRETQYF.

V usage is TRBV25-1 and J usage is TRBJ2-1, with 11 bases that match TRBD2. The J segment lost 5 bases and the V segment lost 4 bases, leaving 4 bases of the junction unmatched. This CDR3 contains 15 residues. Germline assignment: CDR1 MGHDK and CDR2 SYGVNS. The CDR3 spells CASSVLAGVDNEQFF. The CDR3 DNA follows: TGTGCCAGCAGTGTACTAGCGGGGGTCGACAATGAGCAGTTCTTC.

There are many counts of this clone. This chain connects TRBV4-3 to TRBJ1-5, with a tentative D call TRBD1 (6 bases). The CDR3 totals 15 residues. V was cut by 0 bases and J by 5 bases, with 11 bases left in between. Germline CDR1 is LGHNA and CDR2 is YSLEER. The chain's CDR3 is CASSQDFTGYQPQHF. CDR3 coding DNA: TGCGCCAGCAGCCAAGATTTCACAGGGTATCAGCCCCAGCATTTT.

The V and J genes are TRBV19 and TRBJ1-1; D is ambiguous. The V gene lost 4 bases and the J gene lost 1 base, with 7 bases spanning the gap. In germline, CDR1 is LNHDA, CDR2 SQIVND (reference sequence). CDR3 length equals 13 residues. The CDR3 protein is CASSKSGNTEAFF. CDR3 in DNA: TGTGCCAGTAGTAAATCAGGGAACACTGAAGCTTTCTTT.

The chain couples TRBV28 to TRBJ1-2; D call uncertain. The CDR3 has 19 amino acids. CDR1 MDHEN and CDR2 SYDVKM come from the germline V gene. Trimming took 6 bases from V and 0 from J, leaving 26 bases between them. CDR3: CASRIRYLPQFRANYGYTF. DNA of the CDR3: TGTGCCAGCAGGATTAGGTACTTGCCTCAGTTCAGAGCTAACTATGGCTACACCTTC.

This clone was seen only a few times. The chain couples TRBV19 to TRBJ1-1; the D gene is possibly TRBD1 (5 bases). The ends were cut back, 4 bases at V and 6 bases at J, with 12 bases in the middle. From germline, CDR1 is LNHDA and CDR2 SQIVND (reference sequence). The CDR3 is 13 residues long. CDR3 sequence (DNA): TGTGCCAGTAGTAAACAGGTGGGCGCTGAAGCTTTCTTT. Translation: CASSKQVGAEAFF.

The V call is TRBV11-2, the J call TRBJ2-7; a possible D gene is TRBD1 (5 bases). V lost 0 bases, J lost 4 bases, and 10 bases lay in between. CDR1 is SGHAT and CDR2 is FQNNGV in the germline V gene. This CDR3 contains 14 residues. Written as DNA, the CDR3 is TGTGCCAGCAGCTTAGAGGCAGGGTGGTACGAGCAGTACTTC. It codes for CASSLEAGWYEQYF.